This is a list of T cell receptor beta chains from one sample in a study of shared clonotypes between healthy human individuals. The protocol was immunoSEQ multiplex PCR, while the TCRdb copy is restricted to in-frame clones and leaves out a portion. The table records 490,000 or so clones, 76% of them present only once. What was sequenced was PBMCs. These receptors all stem from a woman aged 40 to 49 in good health. Some clones in this sample may be carry-over from other donors' samples. The CDR3 runs from the conserved cysteine through the conserved F or W. A D gene is named only where the DNA matches it firmly. Clone size is shown for a subset of rows, as once, few, many or a class of expanded clone.

TRBV7-6	-	-	TRBJ2-1	TGTGCCAGCAGCTTAGTCGGAGGATACAATGAGCAGTTCTTC	CASSLVGGYNEQFF
TRBV2	-	-	TRBJ1-1	TGTGCCAGCAGTCGGAGGGGACCAACTGAAGCTTTCTTT	CASSRRGPTEAFF
TRBV5-4	few	-	TRBJ2-2	TGTGCCAGCAGCGAGGGACAAAACACCGGGGAGCTGTTTTTT	CASSEGQNTGELFF
TRBV6-5	few	-	TRBJ2-7	TGTGCCAGCGGAGGCTACGAGCAGTACTTC	CASGGYEQYF
TRBV29-1	-	TRBD1	TRBJ1-2	TGCAGCGTTGAAAGACAGGGGAACTATGGCTACACCTTC	CSVERQGNYGYTF
TRBV27	once	-	TRBJ1-5	TGTGCCAGCAGTCCATTAATGGGGAGCAATCAGCCCCAGCATTTT	CASSPLMGSNQPQHF
TRBV5-1	-	-	TRBJ2-1	TGCGCCAGCAGCTTGGGACGCGGGACACACAATGAGCAGTTCTTC	CASSLGRGTHNEQFF
TRBV7-3	-	-	TRBJ2-6	TGTGCCAGCAGCTTAGCTGGGGCCAACGTCCTGACTTTC	CASSLAGANVLTF
TRBV7-3	-	-	TRBJ2-6	TGTGCCAGCAGTAGGAGCTCTGGGGCCAACGTCCTGACTTTC	CASSRSSGANVLTF
TRBV7-9	-	-	TRBJ1-1	TGTGCCAGCAGCTTAGTATCGAGAGGGGGGTCTGTGAACACTGAAGCTTTCTTT	CASSLVSRGGSVNTEAFF
TRBV7-9	-	TRBD2	TRBJ2-1	TGTGCCAGCAGCTTAGCCTCTAGCGGGAGGGTTTCCAATGAGCAGTTCTTC	CASSLASSGRVSNEQFF
TRBV28	many	-	TRBJ1-4	TGTGCCAGCAGTCCCGCGACAGGCTCTAATGAAAAACTGTTTTTT	CASSPATGSNEKLFF
TRBV5-1	-	TRBD2	TRBJ2-1	TGCGCCAGCAGCTTGACGGGAGGGGACTACAATGAGCAGTTCTTC	CASSLTGGDYNEQFF
TRBV18	-	TRBD1	TRBJ2-7	TGTGCCAGCTCACTCCGACAGGGGGCAAACGAGCAGTACTTC	CASSLRQGANEQYF
TRBV6-1	many	TRBD2	TRBJ2-7	TGTGCCAGCAGTGAAGCAGCCGGGACTAATAGGGAGCAGTACTTC	CASSEAAGTNREQYF
TRBV7-2	-	-	TRBJ1-2	TGTGCCAGCAGCGCAAGGACAGAAGCTAACTATGGCTACACCTTC	CASSARTEANYGYTF
TRBV11-3	-	TRBD1	TRBJ2-7	TGTGCCAGCAGCTTAGGAGGGGGCGCCTACGAGCAGTACTTC	CASSLGGGAYEQYF
TRBV9	-	-	TRBJ1-4	TGTGCCAGCAGCGCAGGCTCTGAAAAACTGTTTTTT	CASSAGSEKLFF
TRBV28	-	-	TRBJ2-7	TGTGCCAGCAGTTTGTTTTCGGGGATCACCTACGAGCAGTACTTC	CASSLFSGITYEQYF
TRBV27	-	-	TRBJ2-2	TGTGCCAGCAGTTTGACGAGCGGGACCGGGGAGCTGTTTTTT	CASSLTSGTGELFF
TRBV7-8	-	TRBD1	TRBJ1-1	TGTGCCAGCAGCCTTTCGGACAGGGCGCTAACTGGGCAAGCTTTCTTT	CASSLSDRALTGQAFF
TRBV7-2	-	-	TRBJ2-3	TGTGCCAGCAGCTTGATGCAGGGCCCCGATACGCAGTATTTT	CASSLMQGPDTQYF
TRBV28	-	-	TRBJ1-5	TGTGCCAGCAGCCCTAGTACAGGGTACGGCAATCAGCCCCAGCATTTT	CASSPSTGYGNQPQHF
TRBV29-1	-	-	TRBJ1-3	TGCAGCGCCGACCTGGGGGCGCGAGGAAACACCATATATTTT	CSADLGARGNTIYF
TRBV27	-	TRBD2	TRBJ2-7	TGTGCCAGCAGTCACCGAGGGACTAGCGGGAGGGCCATCTACGAGCAGTACTTC	CASSHRGTSGRAIYEQYF
TRBV4-1	-	-	TRBJ2-2	TGCGCCACCTCGGACAGGAACACCGGGGAGCTGTTTTTT	CATSDRNTGELFF
TRBV2	-	-	TRBJ2-1	TGTGCCAGCAGTAGCAATGAGCAGTTCTTC	CASSSNEQFF
TRBV11-2	few	TRBD1	TRBJ2-6	TGTGCCAGCAGCCGGGACAGATCTGGGGCCAACGTCCTGACTTTC	CASSRDRSGANVLTF
TRBV7-9	-	-	TRBJ2-1	TGTGCCAGCAGCTTAGGGGGGGCTAGCGGGCAGTTCTTC	CASSLGGASGQFF
TRBV7-2	-	TRBD2	TRBJ2-5	TGTGCCAGCAGCTTAACCTGGCGGGAGAGGGAGACCCAGTACTTC	CASSLTWRERETQYF
TRBV18	once	TRBD2	TRBJ2-2	TGTGCCAGCTCACGTTCTAGCGGGAGAGGCGGGGAGCTGTTTTTT	CASSRSSGRGGELFF
TRBV25-1	-	TRBD1	TRBJ2-3	TGTGCCAGCAGTGATGTTGGACAGGGGGCTCCTCGGGGGAATACGCAGTATTTT	CASSDVGQGAPRGNTQYF
TRBV28	-	-	TRBJ2-3	TGTGCCAGCAGCCGACCTCTAGGGGCTGGCACAGATACGCAGTATTTT	CASSRPLGAGTDTQYF
TRBV6-5	few	-	TRBJ1-3	TGTGCCAGCAGTGCGACAGGCTCTGGAAACACCATATATTTT	CASSATGSGNTIYF
TRBV7-9	-	TRBD1	TRBJ1-4	TGTGCCAGCAGCTTAGCCCAGGGGGCCGATGATGAACTGTTTTTT	CASSLAQGADDELFF
TRBV5-5	-	TRBD1	TRBJ1-4	TGTGCCAGCAGCTTGTCCCAGGGACAGGGGGAACTGTTTTTT	CASSLSQGQGELFF
TRBV5-1	-	-	TRBJ1-1	TGCGCCAGCAGCTTGCGGGACACCTTCACTGAAGCTTTCTTT	CASSLRDTFTEAFF
TRBV7-2	-	-	TRBJ2-1	TGTGCCAGCAGCTTACCAGGGGGAGGGAGAGAGCAGTTCTTC	CASSLPGGGREQFF
TRBV29-1	few	TRBD2	TRBJ2-1	TGCAGCGTTGTCCTCGGACTAGCGGGAGGTGGGGAGCAGTTCTTC	CSVVLGLAGGGEQFF
TRBV29-1	-	-	TRBJ1-3	TGCAGCGTTGAAGAAAGACAGAAGGGGGACACCATATATTTT	CSVEERQKGDTIYF
TRBV18	few	-	TRBJ2-3	TGTGCCAGCTCACCATCGGGCACAGATACGCAGTATTTT	CASSPSGTDTQYF
TRBV15	-	TRBD2	TRBJ2-2	TGTGCCACCAGCAGAGCTAGCGGGAGGGCCGGCGGGGAGCTGTTTTTT	CATSRASGRAGGELFF
TRBV28	-	-	TRBJ1-5	TGTGCCAGCAGTTTATTTGGGACACCCGATCAGCCCCAGCATTTT	CASSLFGTPDQPQHF
TRBV28	-	-	TRBJ1-2	TGTGCCAGCAGTCAACAGGGACTGTATAACTATGGCTACACCTTC	CASSQQGLYNYGYTF
TRBV5-6	once	TRBD1	TRBJ1-2	TGTGCCAGCAGCCGTGACAGGGGCTATGGCTACACCTTC	CASSRDRGYGYTF
TRBV5-1	-	-	TRBJ2-7	TGCGCCAGCAGCTTGGACGGCTTGAGCTCCTACGAGCAGTACTTC	CASSLDGLSSYEQYF
TRBV4-3	few	-	TRBJ2-7	TGCGCCAGCAGCCCCCGAGTGGGGGGCATGGGGGTGCAGTACTTC	CASSPRVGGMGVQYF
TRBV21-1	-	-	TRBJ2-1	TGTGCCAGCAGCAAGGGACAGGGGAGGAATGAGCAGTTCTTC	CASSKGQGRNEQFF
TRBV9	-	-	TRBJ2-3	TGTGCCAGCTGGGACGGAACCACAGATACGCAGTATTTT	CASWDGTTDTQYF